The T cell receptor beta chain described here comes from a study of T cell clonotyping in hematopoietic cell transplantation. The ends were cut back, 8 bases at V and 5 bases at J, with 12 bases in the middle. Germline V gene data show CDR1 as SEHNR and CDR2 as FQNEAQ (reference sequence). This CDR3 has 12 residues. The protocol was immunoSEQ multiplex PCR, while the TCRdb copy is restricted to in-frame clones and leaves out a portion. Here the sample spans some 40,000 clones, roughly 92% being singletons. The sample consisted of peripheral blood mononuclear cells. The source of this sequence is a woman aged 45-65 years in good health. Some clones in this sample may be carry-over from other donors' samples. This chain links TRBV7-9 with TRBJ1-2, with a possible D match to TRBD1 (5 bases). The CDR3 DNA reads TGTGCCAGCCCTTCGGAGGGGTATGGCTACACCTTC. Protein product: CASPSEGYGYTF.